This T cell receptor (beta chain) was documented in a study of tumor-infiltrating lymphocytes in oesophageal squamous cell carcinoma. TCRdb reprocessed the PCR reads with MiXCR, giving one entry per CDR3 protein. This table holds around 12,000 distinct CDR3 sequences, under 70% found once. Per germline, CDR1 MNHNY and CDR2 SVGAGI (reference sequence). The CDR3 runs to 16 residues. V lost 7 bases, J lost 6 bases, and 9 bases stayed unmatched. Sequencing was done on a sample of esophageal tumor tissue. The chain joins TRBV6-6 to TRBJ2-1; 13 positions match TRBD2. This TCR was sampled from a female donor with esophageal squamous cell carcinoma. The CDR3 sequence: CASTFSGLAGVNEQFF. CDR3 coding DNA: TGTGCCAGCACTTTCTCAGGACTAGCGGGAGTCAATGAGCAGTTCTTC.